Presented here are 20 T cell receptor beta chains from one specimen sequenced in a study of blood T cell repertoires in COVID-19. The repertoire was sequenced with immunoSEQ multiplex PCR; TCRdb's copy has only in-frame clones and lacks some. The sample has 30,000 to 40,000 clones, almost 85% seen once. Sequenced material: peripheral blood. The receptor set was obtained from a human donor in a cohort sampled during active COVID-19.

CDR3 sequence (DNA): TGTGCCAGTAGACCGACTGGAACGGGGAAGGAGCAGTTCTTC. Its protein product is CASRPTGTGKEQFF. The chain recombines TRBV19 with TRBJ2-1, with D perhaps TRBD2 (5 bases). From germline, CDR1 is LNHDA and CDR2 SQIVND (reference sequence). Between the trimmed V and J ends, which lost 6 bases and 10 bases, there was a span of 19 bases. The CDR3 is 14 residues long. Filled out from reference TRBV19 and TRBJ2-1, the complete variable domain reads DGGITQSPKYLFRKEGQNVTLSCEQNLNHDAMYWYRQDPGQGLRLIYYSQIVNDFQKGDIAEGYSVSREKKESFPLTVTSAQKNPTAFYLCASRPTGTGKEQFFGPGTRLTVL.

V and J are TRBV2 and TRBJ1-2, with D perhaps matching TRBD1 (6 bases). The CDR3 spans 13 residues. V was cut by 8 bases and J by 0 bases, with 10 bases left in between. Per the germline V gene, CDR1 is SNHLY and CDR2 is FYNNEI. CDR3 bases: TGTGCCAGCGCTAGGGACACTAACTATGGCTACACCTTC. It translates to CASARDTNYGYTF.

The CDR3 spells CATSRLKQGNQPQHF. CDR3 in DNA: TGTGCCACCAGCAGATTAAAACAGGGAAATCAGCCCCAGCATTTT. This chain joins TRBV15 and TRBJ1-5; D is perhaps TRBD1 (6 bases). This CDR3 has 15 residues. Germline values: CDR1 LNHNV, CDR2 YYDKDF (reference sequence). V lost 2 bases to trimming and J lost 4 bases, with 12 bases between them.

The DNA of the CDR3 is TGTGCCAGCAGCCAAGGTACCGGGGGCTACAATGAGCAGTTCTTC. Protein sequence: CASSQGTGGYNEQFF. The rearrangement links TRBV3-1 (or the pseudogene TRBV3-2) to TRBJ2-1; possible D gene TRBD2, 6 bases. The CDR3 sequence is 15 residues long. V shed 1 base and J shed 3 bases, with 10 bases lying between them. Germline V gives CDR1 LGHDT, CDR2 YNNKEL (reference sequence).

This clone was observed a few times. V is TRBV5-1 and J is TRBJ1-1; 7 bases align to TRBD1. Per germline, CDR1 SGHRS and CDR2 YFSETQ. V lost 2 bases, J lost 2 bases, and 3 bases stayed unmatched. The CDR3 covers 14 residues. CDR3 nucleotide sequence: TGCGCCAGCAGCTTCCGGACAGGAAACACTGAAGCTTTCTTT. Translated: CASSFRTGNTEAFF.

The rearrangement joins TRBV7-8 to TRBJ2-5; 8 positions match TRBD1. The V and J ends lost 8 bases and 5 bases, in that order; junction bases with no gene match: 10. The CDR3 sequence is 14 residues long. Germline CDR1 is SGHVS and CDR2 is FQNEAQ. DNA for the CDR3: TGTGCCAGCGTCGGGACAGGCAATAGGGAGACCCAGTACTTC. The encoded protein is CASVGTGNRETQYF.

CDR3 region: CASSPSTGGEYTEAFF. The CDR3 nucleotides read TGTGCCAGCAGCCCGTCGACAGGGGGCGAGTACACTGAAGCTTTCTTT. V usage is TRBV5-4 and J usage is TRBJ1-1, with 10 bases lining up with TRBD1. The CDR3 totals 16 residues. J was trimmed by 3 bases and V by 4 bases; bases with no gene match: 9. From germline, CDR1 is SGHNT and CDR2 YYREEE (reference sequence).

In nucleotides, the CDR3 is TGTGCCAGCAGTTCCTCCGGGACAGGGGGCGGAAAGACCCAGTACTTC. Amino acids: CASSSSGTGGGKTQYF. The chain carries TRBV7-8 and TRBJ2-5, with 12 bases aligning to TRBD1. Germline lookup yields CDR1 SGHVS and CDR2 FQNEAQ. Losses at the gene ends were 6 bases for V and 6 bases for J; bases not matched to a gene: 11. This CDR3 comprises 16 residues.

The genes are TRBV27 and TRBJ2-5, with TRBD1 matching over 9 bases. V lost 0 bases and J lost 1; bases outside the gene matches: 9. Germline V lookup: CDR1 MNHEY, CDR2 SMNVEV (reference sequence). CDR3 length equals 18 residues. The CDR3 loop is CASSLSRTGAPSQETQYF. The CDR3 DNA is TGTGCCAGCAGTTTATCCCGGACAGGGGCCCCGTCCCAAGAGACCCAGTACTTC.

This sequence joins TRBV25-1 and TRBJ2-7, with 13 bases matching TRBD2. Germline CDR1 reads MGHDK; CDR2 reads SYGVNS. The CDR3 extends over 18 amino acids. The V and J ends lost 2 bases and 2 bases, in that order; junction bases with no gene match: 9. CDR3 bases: TGTGCCAGCAGTGAAACCGCCCCCACTAGCGGGAGGGCCTACGAGCAGTACTTC. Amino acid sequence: CASSETAPTSGRAYEQYF.

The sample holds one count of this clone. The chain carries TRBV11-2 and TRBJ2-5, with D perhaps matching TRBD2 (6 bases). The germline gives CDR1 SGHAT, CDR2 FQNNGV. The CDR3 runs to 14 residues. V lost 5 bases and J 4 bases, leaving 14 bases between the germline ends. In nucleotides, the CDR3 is TGTGCCAGCAGCCCCTCGGGGGTTTTAGAGACCCAGTACTTC. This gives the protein CASSPSGVLETQYF.

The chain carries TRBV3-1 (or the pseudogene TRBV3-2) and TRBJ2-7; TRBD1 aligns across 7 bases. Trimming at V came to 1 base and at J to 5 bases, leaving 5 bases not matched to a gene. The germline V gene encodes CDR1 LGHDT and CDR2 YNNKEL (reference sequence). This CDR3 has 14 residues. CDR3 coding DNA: TGTGCCAGCAGCCAAGGAGGGGGCGACCACGAGCAGTACTTC. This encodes CASSQGGGDHEQYF.

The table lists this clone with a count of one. The CDR3 is CASSQGLHSTYNEQFF. CDR3 sequence (DNA): TGTGCCAGCAGCCAAGGGTTGCACTCGACCTACAATGAGCAGTTCTTC. This chain joins TRBV4-2 and TRBJ2-1; no reliable D call. Trimming took 1 base from V and 2 from J, leaving 12 bases between them. This CDR3 spans 16 amino acids. The germline V gene has CDR1 LGHNA and CDR2 YNFKEQ.

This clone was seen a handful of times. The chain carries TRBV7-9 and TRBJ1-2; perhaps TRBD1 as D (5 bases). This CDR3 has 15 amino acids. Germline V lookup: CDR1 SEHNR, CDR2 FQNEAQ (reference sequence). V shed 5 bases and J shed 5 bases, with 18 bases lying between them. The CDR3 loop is CASSEGPMGPYGYTF. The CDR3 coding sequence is TGTGCCAGCAGCGAAGGGCCTATGGGGCCTTATGGCTACACCTTC.

The CDR3 here is CASSLGQGIQGETQYF. For the CDR3, the DNA is TGTGCCAGCAGCTTAGGACAGGGGATCCAGGGAGAGACCCAGTACTTC. This rearrangement joins TRBV11-3 to TRBJ2-5; 8 nucleotides agree with TRBD1. Unmatched junction bases numbered 8, after V lost 1 base and J lost 4 bases. The CDR3 runs 16 residues. The germline CDR1 and CDR2 sequences are SGHNT and YENEEA.

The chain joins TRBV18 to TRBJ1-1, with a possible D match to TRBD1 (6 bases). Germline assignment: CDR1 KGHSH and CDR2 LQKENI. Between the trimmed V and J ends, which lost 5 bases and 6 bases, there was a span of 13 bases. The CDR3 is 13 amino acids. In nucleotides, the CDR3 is TGTGCCAGCTCAGTGTCACAGGGCGCTGAAGCTTTCTTT. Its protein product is CASSVSQGAEAFF.

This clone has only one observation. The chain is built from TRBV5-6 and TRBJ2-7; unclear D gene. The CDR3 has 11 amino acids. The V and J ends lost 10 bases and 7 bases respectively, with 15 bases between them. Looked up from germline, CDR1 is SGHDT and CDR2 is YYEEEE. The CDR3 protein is CAPYISREQYF. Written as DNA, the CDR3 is TGTGCCCCATACATCTCGAGGGAGCAGTACTTC.

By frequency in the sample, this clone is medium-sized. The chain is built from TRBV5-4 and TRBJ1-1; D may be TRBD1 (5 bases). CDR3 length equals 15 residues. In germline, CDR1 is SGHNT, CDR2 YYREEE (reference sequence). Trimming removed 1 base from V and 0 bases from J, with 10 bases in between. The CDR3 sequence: CASSLTRAVNTEAFF. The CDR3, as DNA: TGTGCCAGCAGCTTGACCAGGGCGGTGAACACTGAAGCTTTCTTT.

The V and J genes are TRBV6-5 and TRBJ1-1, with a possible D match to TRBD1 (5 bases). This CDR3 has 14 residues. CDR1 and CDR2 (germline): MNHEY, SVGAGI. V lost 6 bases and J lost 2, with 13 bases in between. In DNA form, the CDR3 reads TGTGCCAGCAGGGGACTTCAGGGAAACACTGAAGCTTTCTTT. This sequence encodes CASRGLQGNTEAFF.

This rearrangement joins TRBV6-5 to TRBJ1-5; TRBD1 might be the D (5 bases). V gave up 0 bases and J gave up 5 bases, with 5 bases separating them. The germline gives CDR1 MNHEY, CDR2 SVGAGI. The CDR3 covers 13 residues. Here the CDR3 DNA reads TGTGCCAGCAGTTACTCAGGGGATCAGCCCCAGCATTTT. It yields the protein CASSYSGDQPQHF.